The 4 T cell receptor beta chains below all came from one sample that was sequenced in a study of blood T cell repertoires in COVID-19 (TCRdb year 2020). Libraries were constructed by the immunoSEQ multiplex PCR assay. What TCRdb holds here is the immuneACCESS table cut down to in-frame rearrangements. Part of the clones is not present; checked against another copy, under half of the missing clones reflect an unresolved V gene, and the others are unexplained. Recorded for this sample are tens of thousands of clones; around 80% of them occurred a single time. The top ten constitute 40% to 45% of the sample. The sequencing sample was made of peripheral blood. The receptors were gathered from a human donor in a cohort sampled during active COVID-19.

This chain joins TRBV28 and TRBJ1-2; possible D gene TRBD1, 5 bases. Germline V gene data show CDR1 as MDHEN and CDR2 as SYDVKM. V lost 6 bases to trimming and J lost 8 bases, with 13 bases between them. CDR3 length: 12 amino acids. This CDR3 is CASRYWGRGYTF. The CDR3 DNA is TGTGCCAGCAGATACTGGGGCCGCGGCTACACCTTC.

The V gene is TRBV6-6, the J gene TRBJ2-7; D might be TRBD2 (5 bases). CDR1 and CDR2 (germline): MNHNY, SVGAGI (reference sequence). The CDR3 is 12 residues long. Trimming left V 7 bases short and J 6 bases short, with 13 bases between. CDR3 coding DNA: TGTGCCAGCAAAAGGGTAGGAGGCGAGCAGTACTTC. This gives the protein CASKRVGGEQYF.

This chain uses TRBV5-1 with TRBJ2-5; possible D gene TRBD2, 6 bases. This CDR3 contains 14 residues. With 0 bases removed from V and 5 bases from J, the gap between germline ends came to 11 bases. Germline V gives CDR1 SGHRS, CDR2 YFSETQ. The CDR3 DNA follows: TGCGCCAGCAGCTTGGGGCTAGCGCGGGAGACCCAGTACTTC. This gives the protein CASSLGLARETQYF. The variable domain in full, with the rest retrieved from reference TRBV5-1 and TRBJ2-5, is KAGVTQTPRYLIKTRGQQVTLSCSPISGHRSVSWYQQTPGQGLQFLFEYFSETQRNKGNFPGRFSGRQFSNSRSEMNVSTLELGDSALYLCASSLGLARETQYFGPGTRLLVL.

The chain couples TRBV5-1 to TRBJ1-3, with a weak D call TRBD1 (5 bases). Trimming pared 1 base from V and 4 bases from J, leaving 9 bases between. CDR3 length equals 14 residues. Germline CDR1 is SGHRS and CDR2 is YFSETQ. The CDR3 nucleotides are TGCGCCAGCAGCTTGAGGGGCCTCGGAAACACCATATATTTT. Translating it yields CASSLRGLGNTIYF.